The rows below give T cell receptor beta chains drawn from one sample of a study of T cell responses to AZD1222 COVID-19 vaccine. Generated by immunoSEQ multiplex PCR, the TCRdb table keeps only in-frame clones and is missing some. The table has 130,000 to 150,000 clones, 75% to 95% seen once. Sequencing was performed on peripheral blood, taken on day 0 of MenACWY control vaccination. These receptors were taken from an adult in good health. The CDR3 runs from the conserved cysteine through the conserved F or W. Each record gives: V gene, D gene, clone size, J gene, CDR3 DNA, CDR3 protein. A D gene is named only where the DNA matches it firmly. The size entry is marked missing in some rows and otherwise reads once, few, many or a size class.

v_call: TRBV2
d_call: -
clone_size: -
j_call: TRBJ1-2
cdr3_nt: TGTGCCAGCAGTGAAGCCCTCAGGGTGTCCCATGGCTACACCTTC
cdr3_aa: CASSEALRVSHGYTF

v_call: TRBV21-1
d_call: -
clone_size: -
j_call: TRBJ1-4
cdr3_nt: TGTGCCAGCAGCAACCGACAGGATCCTAATGAAAAACTGTTTTTT
cdr3_aa: CASSNRQDPNEKLFF

v_call: TRBV6-4
d_call: TRBD1
clone_size: once
j_call: TRBJ1-5
cdr3_nt: TGTGCCAGCAGTGCGACAGGGTACGGTCAGCCCCAGCATTTT
cdr3_aa: CASSATGYGQPQHF

v_call: TRBV29-1
d_call: -
clone_size: -
j_call: TRBJ2-3
cdr3_nt: TGCAGCACCCGCAGTATGGGAAGGTCAGATACGCAGTATTTT
cdr3_aa: CSTRSMGRSDTQYF

v_call: TRBV27
d_call: -
clone_size: -
j_call: TRBJ2-7
cdr3_nt: TGTGCCAGCAGTTCGCCCGTAAGCTCCTACGAGCAGTACTTC
cdr3_aa: CASSSPVSSYEQYF

v_call: TRBV7-8
d_call: -
clone_size: -
j_call: TRBJ1-1
cdr3_nt: TGTGCCAGCAGCTTAGTTTCGGGGAACACTGAAGCTTTCTTT
cdr3_aa: CASSLVSGNTEAFF

v_call: TRBV6-5
d_call: -
clone_size: -
j_call: TRBJ1-1
cdr3_nt: TGTGCCAGCAGTTACTTGGGGGGGCGGACTGAAGCTTTCTTT
cdr3_aa: CASSYLGGRTEAFF

v_call: TRBV24-1
d_call: TRBD2
clone_size: few
j_call: TRBJ2-5
cdr3_nt: TGTGCCACCAGTGGCCAGTCGACTAGCGGTTACCAAGAGACCCAGTACTTC
cdr3_aa: CATSGQSTSGYQETQYF

v_call: TRBV24-1
d_call: -
clone_size: few
j_call: TRBJ2-1
cdr3_nt: TGTGCCACCAGTGACCGAGAGGACGGCAAGCAGTTCTTC
cdr3_aa: CATSDREDGKQFF

v_call: TRBV4-1
d_call: TRBD1
clone_size: -
j_call: TRBJ1-2
cdr3_nt: TGCGCCAGCAGCCACTCCGGGACAGGAGAGACCTATGGCTACACCTTC
cdr3_aa: CASSHSGTGETYGYTF

v_call: TRBV5-4
d_call: -
clone_size: -
j_call: TRBJ1-1
cdr3_nt: TGTGCCAGCAGCTTGGTTGAACCGACTGAAGCTTTCTTT
cdr3_aa: CASSLVEPTEAFF

v_call: TRBV6-5
d_call: TRBD2
clone_size: -
j_call: TRBJ2-3
cdr3_nt: TGTGCCAGCAGTTTTATAGCGGGAGGGTCGACAGATACGCAGTATTTT
cdr3_aa: CASSFIAGGSTDTQYF

v_call: TRBV2
d_call: -
clone_size: -
j_call: TRBJ2-7
cdr3_nt: TGTGCCAGCAGTGTGGACAGAGGGTACGAGCAGTACTTC
cdr3_aa: CASSVDRGYEQYF

v_call: TRBV3-1/TRBV3-2
d_call: TRBD2
clone_size: once
j_call: TRBJ2-5
cdr3_nt: TGTGCCAGCAGCCAGTACCCGGGACTAGCGTGGAAGACCCAGTACTTC
cdr3_aa: CASSQYPGLAWKTQYF

v_call: TRBV6-4
d_call: TRBD2
clone_size: -
j_call: TRBJ2-5
cdr3_nt: TGTGCCAGCACGAAGGTAGCGGGCACCCCAAGAGAGGCCCAGTACTTC
cdr3_aa: CASTKVAGTPREAQYF

v_call: TRBV11-2
d_call: -
clone_size: once
j_call: TRBJ1-1
cdr3_nt: TGTGCCAGCAGCTTAGACCGCAGACAGCGACAGAACACTGAAGCTTTCTTT
cdr3_aa: CASSLDRRQRQNTEAFF

v_call: TRBV19
d_call: -
clone_size: -
j_call: TRBJ1-5
cdr3_nt: TGTGCCAGCGAGTCGTCCGGAGAACCCCAGCATTTT
cdr3_aa: CASESSGEPQHF

v_call: TRBV9
d_call: TRBD1
clone_size: -
j_call: TRBJ1-1
cdr3_nt: TGTGCCAGCAGCGGAAACAGGGGGAACACTGAAGCTTTCTTT
cdr3_aa: CASSGNRGNTEAFF